This T cell receptor (beta chain) stems from a study of blood T cells in healthy people across ages (dated by TCRdb to between 2015 and 2017). With respect to the entire study: In model experiments, roughly one uniquely barcoded TCR beta cDNA molecule per two T cells was captured by template switching. The study measured age-related changes in TCR beta repertoire diversity using deep sequencing normalized with unique cDNA molecular identifiers. Four age groups were formed from the donors: young (average roughly 16 years), middle-aged (more than 35), aged (around 68) and long-lived (less than 85). Donors of different ages were randomly distributed across sequencing lanes to avoid experimental bias. Two additional independent replicas of 1 million unique cDNA reads from the same blood draw were analyzed for two donors (one aged 18 to 29 and one aged 80 or older).

General findings and caveats noted by the study authors: Total diversity estimates from one million sequenced T cells were considered lower bounds and underestimates. Donor CMV infection status was unknown, potentially confounding age-related changes in expanded clonotypes. Because profiling used bulk unsorted PBMCs, naive and antigen-experienced compartments could not be compared conclusively. Observed TCR beta diversity correlated strongly with the percentage of naive T cells measured by flow cytometry. Observed TCR beta diversity per million T cells fell roughly linearly with age, and a significant reduction was already apparent by age about 36. Compared with the aged group, more naive CD4+ T cells, fewer expanded clones and increased TCR diversity were shown by the long-lived group, suggesting age selection.

Library creation used 5' RACE. Sequenced using an Illumina HiSeq 2500. A second PCR of roughly 6 to 11 cycles was performed with a sample-barcoded 5' primer and a J-beta primer mix. A unique molecular identifier was introduced onto each TCR beta cDNA molecule by a template-switch 5' adaptor carrying 12 random nucleotides. Each sample yielded at least 3 million CDR3-containing paired-end reads. The Mint cDNA synthesis kit, primed by a TRBC-specific oligonucleotide, was used to synthesize first-strand cDNA from all RNA. Following uracil-DNA glycosylase treatment, all cDNA underwent a first 18-cycle PCR with the universal primers M1SS and BC2_uni_R. In the paper's pipeline: Each sample was normalized by randomly selecting 1 million high-quality reads, each carrying a distinct molecular identifier. Reads with shared molecular identifiers were discarded instead of being binned into consensus sequences. CDR3 identification, clonotype clustering and error correction used MiTCR with a Q25 quality threshold and the strictest error-elimination algorithm. A nonparametric unseen species model with Euler transformation was used to estimate a lower bound on total TCR beta diversity. Using fastp trimming at Q25 and MiXCR clonotype assembly, TCRdb reanalyzed the public sequencing data and kept in-frame beta chains. CDR3 protein sequences are deduplicated, and each keeps its most common genes and DNA. TCRdb assigned the V and J calls; the authors' analysis was not used. The sample table holds hundreds of thousands of distinct CDR3 sequences, of which roughly 49% were seen once. Of the sample, around a third is held by the ten largest clones.

The V end gives up 3 bases and the J end 3 bases, leaving 5 bases in the junction not matched to a gene. From the cysteine through the phenylalanine, the CDR3 covers 14 amino acids. Just the 42-base CDR3 DNA is kept, in frame starting at base 1. According to the germline V gene, CDR1 reads SQVTM and CDR2 reads ANQGSEA. The donors were some 39 Caucasian individuals from Russia, aged roughly 6 to 90 years, who were systemically healthy. Each donor gave ten milliliters of peripheral blood, drawn into EDTA-treated Vacutainer tubes. PBMCs were isolated by Ficoll-Paque density-gradient centrifugation, with at least 6 million obtained per sample. Trizol reagent was used to extract total RNA from PBMCs, with at least 5.5 micrograms per sample. For every donor, flow cytometry on a PBMC aliquot measured the percentage of naive CD45RAhigh/CD27high T cells. There are a few counts of this clonotype. Its binding antigen is unknown. No much larger clone exists at a distance of one base, and base qualities are not known.

This receptor chain uses TRBV29-1 and TRBJ2-1; 7 middle bases align to TRBD2. The TCR comes from a woman aged 60-75 years in good health. The sequencing sample was made of blood. The nucleotide sequence is given as TGCAGCGTTGAGTCGGCTAGCGGCTACAATGAGCAGTTCTTC. Protein translation: CSVESASGYNEQFF.